A single sample is the source of the 24 T cell receptor beta chains below, sequenced in a study of Graves' ophthalmopathy and Graves' hyperthyroidism. Researchers took RNA transcripts and amplified TCR beta CDR3 regions from them. The library came from an HTBI-primed first-round RT-PCR and a second-round multiplex PCR. One entry per CDR3 protein results from TCRdb running MiXCR on the multiplex PCR reads. The sample carries more than 1,000,000 distinct CDR3 sequences, 36% recorded once. The sample consisted of peripheral blood or thyroid tissue (not recorded which). The receptors originated from an adult man with Graves' hyperthyroidism.

In its sample, this clonotype was seen a few times. The J gene is TRBJ2-5, the V gene TRBV5-5; 8 bases map to TRBD2. Germline V gene data show CDR1 as SGHKS and CDR2 as YYEKEE (reference sequence). The CDR3 is 16 residues long. Trimming removed 4 bases from V and 4 bases from J; junction bases left unmatched: 12. In nucleotides, the CDR3 is TGTGCCAGCAGCCCCGGGGGGGCCCCAGGACGAGAGACCCAGTACTTC. It encodes CASSPGGAPGRETQYF. Together with reference TRBV5-5 and TRBJ2-5, the CDR3 gives the full variable domain: DAGVTQSPTHLIKTRGQQVTLRCSPISGHKSVSWYQQVLGQGPQFIFQYYEKEERGRGNFPDRFSARQFPNYSSELNVNALLLGDSALYLCASSPGGAPGRETQYFGPGTRLLVL.

This clonotype was recorded many times. The rearrangement links TRBV9 to TRBJ1-1; 7 bases agree with TRBD1. The germline V gene has CDR1 SGDLS and CDR2 YYNGEE. The junction had 8 bases not matched to a gene; V was cut back by 3 bases and J by 6 bases. The CDR3 has 14 residues. Here the CDR3 DNA reads TGTGCCAGCAGCGGAACCGGGACAGTAGCTGAAGCTTTCTTT. This sequence encodes CASSGTGTVAEAFF.

The V call is TRBV29-1, the J call TRBJ1-1; perhaps TRBD1 as D (5 bases). The CDR3 contains 13 residues. Per germline, CDR1 SQVTM and CDR2 ANQGSEA. V lost 6 bases to trimming and J lost 1 base, with 12 bases between them. The CDR3 sequence is CSVAWGENTEAFF. In DNA, the CDR3 is TGCAGCGTCGCCTGGGGGGAGAACACTGAAGCTTTCTTT.

The rearrangement links TRBV5-1 to TRBJ1-4; 10 bases are shared with TRBD1. The CDR3 consists of 16 residues. The V gene's germline CDR1 is SGHRS and CDR2 YFSETQ. With 4 bases clipped from V and 5 bases from J, the junction kept 8 bases outside the gene matches. Here the CDR3 reads CASSQVRDRGNEKLFF. CDR3 bases: TGCGCCAGCAGCCAAGTCCGGGACAGGGGAAATGAAAAACTGTTTTTT.

This clonotype was counted at least ten times. DNA of the CDR3: TGCAGTGCTAGGGGGGGCTATAGCAATCAGCCCCAGCATTTT. Protein: CSARGGYSNQPQHF. This chain joins TRBV20-1 and TRBJ1-5, with D possibly matching TRBD1 (6 bases). Germline V gives CDR1 DFQATT, CDR2 SNEGSKA (reference sequence). Between the trimmed V and J ends, which lost 3 bases and 0 bases, there was a span of 9 bases. This CDR3 has 14 residues.

The table lists this clonotype with many counts. The CDR3 sequence: CSVEAWGGKQGSNYGYTF. CDR3 bases: TGCAGCGTTGAAGCTTGGGGAGGTAAACAGGGTTCTAACTATGGCTACACCTTC. This rearrangement joins TRBV29-1 to TRBJ1-2; a possible D gene is TRBD1 (6 bases). The CDR3 sequence is 18 residues long. The germline CDR1 and CDR2 sequences are SQVTM and ANQGSEA. Trimming removed 1 base at V and 0 bases at J, with 21 bases between.

V gene TRBV5-1 combines with J gene TRBJ1-1, with D maybe TRBD1 (6 bases). The CDR3 runs to 16 residues. Trimming cost V 3 bases and J 5 bases, with 20 bases left between them. CDR1 is SGHRS, CDR2 YFSETQ, per germline. CDR3 sequence: CASSSWDTGRRTEAFF. DNA for the CDR3: TGCGCCAGCAGCTCTTGGGACACAGGGAGGAGGACTGAAGCTTTCTTT.

The J gene is TRBJ2-2, the V gene TRBV7-9; 7 bases are shared with TRBD1. Germline trimming cut 6 bases from V and 4 bases from J; bases unmatched to any gene: 11. CDR1 is SEHNR and CDR2 is FQNEAQ in the germline V gene (reference sequence). This CDR3 comprises 16 residues. CDR3: CASRSPGTAITGELFF. The CDR3 bases are TGTGCCAGCAGGTCACCCGGGACAGCGATCACCGGGGAGCTGTTTTTT.

This clonotype turned up a few times. The rearrangement links TRBV20-1 to TRBJ2-2; 9 positions agree with TRBD2. V trimming: 4 bases; J trimming: 0 bases; junction bases outside the gene matches: 3. Looked up from germline, CDR1 is DFQATT and CDR2 is SNEGSKA (reference sequence). The CDR3 spans 15 residues. The CDR3 region is CSATASGANTGELFF. Here the CDR3 DNA reads TGCAGTGCTACGGCTAGCGGGGCGAACACCGGGGAGCTGTTTTTT.

Concerning this clonotype itself: The germline gene is not matched at one end of the junction; a read error may be the cause. The chain is built from TRBV3-1 and TRBJ2-7; a possible D gene is TRBD1 (6 bases). Germline values: CDR1 LGHDT, CDR2 YNNKEL (reference sequence). The CDR3 totals 13 residues. The CDR3 sequence: CASSQVRTEQENF. CDR3 coding DNA: TGTGCCAGCAGCCAAGTGAGGACAGAACAAGAGAACTTC.

This clonotype was seen only a few times. V usage is TRBV28 and J usage is TRBJ2-7; 10 bases line up with TRBD1. There are 14 residues in the CDR3. The trim removed 5 bases at V and 4 bases at J, leaving 5 bases unmatched. From germline, CDR1 is MDHEN and CDR2 SYDVKM. CDR3 nucleotides: TGTGCCAGCAGTGCGGGGGACAGGGGTTACGAGCAGTACTTC. Translating it yields CASSAGDRGYEQYF.

The chain joins TRBV7-9 to TRBJ1-1; D gene uncertain. The CDR3 runs 15 residues. Germline V gene data show CDR1 as SEHNR and CDR2 as FQNEAQ (reference sequence). The ends were cut back, 3 bases at V and 4 bases at J, with 15 bases in the middle. DNA for the CDR3: TGTGCCAGCAGCTTGGGGAGGCCGTCATCCACTGAAGCTTTCTTT. This encodes CASSLGRPSSTEAFF.

The sample holds a few counts of this clonotype. The chain combines TRBV7-9 with TRBJ1-4, with TRBD1 matching 9 bases. The CDR3 totals 19 residues. Germline V gene data show CDR1 as SEHNR and CDR2 as FQNEAQ (reference sequence). V lost 2 bases and J lost 7; bases outside the gene matches: 17. The CDR3 spells CASSLTTQGAVPWLEKLFF. In DNA form, the CDR3 reads TGTGCCAGCAGCTTAACTACACAGGGGGCTGTCCCCTGGCTTGAAAAACTGTTTTTT.

V is TRBV29-1 and J is TRBJ1-2, with D uncertain. CDR3 size: 13 residues. V dropped 5 bases and J dropped 0 bases, with 10 bases sitting between them. Germline assignment: CDR1 SQVTM and CDR2 ANQGSEA. CDR3 sequence: CSVPGSSNYGYTF. CDR3 coding DNA: TGCAGCGTTCCCGGGAGCTCTAACTATGGCTACACCTTC.

This clonotype was counted at least ten times. The CDR3 nucleotides are TGCGCCAGCAGCTTGTCCGGAATTAGCAATCAGCCCCAGCATTTT. The encoded protein is CASSLSGISNQPQHF. The chain couples TRBV5-1 to TRBJ1-5; the D is unclear. The CDR3 spans 15 residues. Between the trimmed V and J ends, which lost 1 base and 0 bases, there was a span of 8 bases. CDR1 SGHRS and CDR2 YFSETQ come from the germline V gene.

This clonotype has a handful of counts. Mismatch with germline at one junction end may stem from a read error. The rearrangement links TRBV5-1 to TRBJ1-2; 11 nucleotides match TRBD1. Germline V CDR1 and CDR2: SGHRS, YFSETQ. This CDR3 region has 14 residues. The CDR3 coding sequence is TGTGCCAGCAGTAAGGACAGGGGGCCAAGTGGCTACACCTTC. Its protein product is CASSKDRGPSGYTF.

At least ten counts were recorded for this clonotype. The chain combines TRBV28 with TRBJ1-2, with D possibly being TRBD1 (6 bases). The V gene's germline CDR1 is MDHEN and CDR2 SYDVKM. There are 14 residues in the CDR3. V was trimmed by 6 bases and J by 7 bases, leaving 18 bases between them. The CDR3 region is CASRPPGGRGGYTF. For the CDR3, the DNA is TGTGCCAGCAGGCCCCCCGGGGGGCGAGGTGGCTACACCTTC.

At least ten counts were recorded for this clonotype. The DNA of the CDR3 is TGCGCCAGCAGTGACCCCGGGGTAGCGGGGGCCCGTGAGACCCAGTACTTC. It specifies CASSDPGVAGARETQYF. The chain employs TRBV10-2 and TRBJ2-5; TRBD2 agrees at 9 bases. The CDR3 has 17 amino acids. Germline assignment: CDR1 WSHSY and CDR2 SAAADI. The V and J ends lost 3 bases and 5 bases, in that order; junction bases with no gene match: 13.

The chain joins TRBV20-1 to TRBJ1-5; no clear D. The V gene lost 4 bases and the J gene lost 1 base, with 8 bases spanning the gap. Germline lookup yields CDR1 DFQATT and CDR2 SNEGSKA (reference sequence). CDR3 length: 13 residues. The CDR3, as DNA: TGCAGTGCTATAACCTCGAGCAATCAGCCCCAGCATTTT. Amino acids: CSAITSSNQPQHF.

This chain connects TRBV7-2 to TRBJ2-6; 8 bases map to TRBD2. With 1 base clipped from V and 0 bases from J, the junction kept 11 bases outside the gene matches. The CDR3 loop spans 20 amino acids. From germline, CDR1 is SGHTA and CDR2 FQGNSA. The CDR3 loop is CASSLDGRAGHVSGANVLTF. CDR3 nucleotide sequence: TGTGCCAGCAGCTTAGACGGGAGGGCAGGGCACGTCTCTGGGGCCAACGTCCTGACTTTC.

This chain links TRBV13 with TRBJ2-7; D gene ambiguous. The germline gives CDR1 PRHDT, CDR2 FYEKMQ (reference sequence). The CDR3 loop spans 14 amino acids. V was clipped by 5 bases and J by 2 bases, with 13 bases between them. The CDR3 region is CASSPASLPYEQYF. Written as DNA, the CDR3 is TGTGCCAGCAGCCCAGCCAGTCTACCCTACGAGCAGTACTTC.

The table lists this clonotype with many counts. This chain joins TRBV9 and TRBJ2-5, with D possibly being TRBD2 (6 bases). The CDR3 extends over 14 amino acids. Trimming shortened V by 5 bases and J by 1 base, and 12 bases separated the two germline ends. Germline-derived CDR1 and CDR2 are SGDLS and YYNGEE. DNA of the CDR3: TGTGCCAGCAGTAACCGGGACTTCCAAGAGACCCAGTACTTC. Translating gives CASSNRDFQETQYF.

This chain uses TRBV24-1 with TRBJ1-2; D possibly corresponds to TRBD1 (5 bases). The CDR3 runs to 11 residues. CDR1 and CDR2 (germline): KGHDR, SFDVKD. Deletions cut 9 bases from V and 6 bases from J, with 10 bases between. CDR3 residues: CATGTFHGYTF. CDR3 nucleotide sequence: TGTGCCACCGGGACGTTCCATGGCTACACCTTC.

The V gene is TRBV24-1, the J gene TRBJ1-5, with 7 nucleotides matching TRBD1. V trimming: 1 base; J trimming: 5 bases; junction bases outside the gene matches: 4. Per germline, CDR1 KGHDR and CDR2 SFDVKD. The CDR3 has 15 amino acids. The CDR3 DNA is TGTGCCACCAGTGATTTTCGACAGGGATATCAGCCCCAGCATTTT. Translated, it gives CATSDFRQGYQPQHF.